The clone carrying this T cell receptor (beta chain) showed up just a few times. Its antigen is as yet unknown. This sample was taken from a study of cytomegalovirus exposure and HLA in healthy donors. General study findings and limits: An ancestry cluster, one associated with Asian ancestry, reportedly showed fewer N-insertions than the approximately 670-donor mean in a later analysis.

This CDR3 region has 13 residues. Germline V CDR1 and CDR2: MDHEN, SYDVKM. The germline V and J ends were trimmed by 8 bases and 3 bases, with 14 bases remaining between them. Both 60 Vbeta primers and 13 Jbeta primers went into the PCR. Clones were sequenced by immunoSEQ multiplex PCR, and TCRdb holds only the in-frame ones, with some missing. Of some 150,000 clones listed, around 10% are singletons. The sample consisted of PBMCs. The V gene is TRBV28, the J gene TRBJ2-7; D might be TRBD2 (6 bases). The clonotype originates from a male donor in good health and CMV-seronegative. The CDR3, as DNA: TGTGCCAGCTGGTCGCGGGGTCTCTACGAGCAGTACTTC. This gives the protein CASWSRGLYEQYF.